What follows is one TCR beta chain and its context. Its antigen is not known. This sample was taken from a study of follicular helper T cells after annual influenza vaccination. The V gene end was trimmed by 2 bases and the J gene end by 11 bases; junction bases not matched to a gene: 4. This CDR3 is built from 12 residues. In germline, CDR1 is LGHNT, CDR2 FRNRAP. Study-wide findings and caveats: ICOS-CD38- cTfh most often held earlier Day 7 ICOS+CD38+ clones.

This sample's time point: 2015-2016 season, 7 days after influenza vaccination. Sequencing was performed with immunoSEQ multiplex PCR; in TCRdb, only in-frame clones are kept and a portion is missing. The sample has more than 9,000 clones; approximately 81% are singletons. The receptor was isolated from an adult who received the influenza vaccine. This material consisted of CXCR5+ CD38- circulating T follicular helper cells from blood, taken 7 days after influenza vaccination. The subset: circulating Tfh, non-naive CD4+CXCR5+PD-1+ (ICOS+CD38+ or ICOS-CD38-). This chain uses TRBV12-5 with TRBJ1-1; 8 nucleotides align to TRBD1. The CDR3 here is CASGLSQGAAFF. Here the CDR3 DNA reads TGTGCTAGTGGTTTGTCCCAGGGGGCGGCTTTCTTT.